The 17 T cell receptor beta chains reported below all come from one sample, sequenced in a study of vaccination effects on CD4 cells after COVID-19. Using viral peptide pools, the ViraFEST assay grew out antigen-specific CD4+ T cells prior to sequencing. Researchers isolated CD4+ T cells once 9 to 11 days of culture had elapsed. Produced via immunoSEQ multiplex PCR; TCRdb's table is partial and in-frame only. The table lists 11,000 to 15,000 clones, over 65% of them singletons, with about 25% in the top ten. Their specific antigens are unknown. This material consisted of CD4+ T cells from PBMCs cultured with HCoV-229E spike peptides, taken before COVID-19 vaccination. These receptors all stem from a human donor who received a COVID-19 vaccine.

J is TRBJ1-4 and V is TRBV29-1, with D unclear. There are 15 residues in the CDR3. Germline V gene lookup returns CDR1 SQVTM and CDR2 ANQGSEA. V was shortened by 0 bases and J by 7 bases, with 15 bases between the two germline ends. In DNA form, the CDR3 reads TGCAGCGTTGAAGATGGGAGGGTGGGTTCTGAAAAACTGTTTTTT. This gives the protein CSVEDGRVGSEKLFF. Full variable domain (outside the CDR3, taken from reference TRBV29-1 and TRBJ1-4): SAVISQKPSRDICQRGTSLTIQCQVDSQVTMMFWYRQQPGQSLTLIATANQGSEATYESGFVIDKFPISRPNLTFSTLTVSNMSPEDSSIYLCSVEDGRVGSEKLFFGSGTQLSVL.

This clone has more than one count but fewer than ten. V gene TRBV7-2 combines with J gene TRBJ2-2; 8 bases fit TRBD2. V shed 3 bases, J shed 3 bases, and the junction held 9 bases outside the gene matches. Germline loops: CDR1 SGHTA, CDR2 FQGNSA. The CDR3 sequence is 17 residues long. The DNA of the CDR3 is TGTGCCAGCAGCTTTCGGAGCGGGAGCGGATACACCGGGGAGCTGTTTTTT. Translated: CASSFRSGSGYTGELFF.

V and J are TRBV3-1 (or the pseudogene TRBV3-2) and TRBJ2-7, with D possibly TRBD1 on 5 matching bases. This CDR3 has 16 amino acids. CDR1 and CDR2 (germline): LGHDT, YNNKEL (reference sequence). Trimming left V 0 bases short and J 0 bases short, with 12 bases between. CDR3: CASSQDWGSFSYEQYF. The CDR3 nucleotides are TGTGCCAGCAGCCAAGATTGGGGCAGCTTCTCCTACGAGCAGTACTTC.

The J gene is TRBJ2-1, the V gene TRBV18; 9 positions agree with TRBD1. The junction had 4 bases not matched to a gene; V was cut back by 3 bases and J by 4 bases. The germline gives CDR1 KGHSH, CDR2 LQKENI. There are 15 residues in the CDR3. CDR3 sequence (DNA): TGTGCCAGCTCACCTCCGGGACAGGGTTACAATGAGCAGTTCTTC. This gives the protein CASSPPGQGYNEQFF.

This clone was recorded once. One end of the junction fails to match germline, which may point to a read error. The V call is TRBV15, the J call TRBJ2-7; possible D gene TRBD2, 5 bases. This CDR3 has 13 amino acids. Germline V CDR1 and CDR2: LNHNV, YYDKDF (reference sequence). The CDR3 reads CATSRDLAQESKF. CDR3 nucleotide sequence: TGTGCCACCAGCAGAGATTTAGCGCAGGAATCTAAGTTC.

This rearrangement joins TRBV5-1 to TRBJ2-2; TRBD2 is a possible D gene (6 bases). V lost 0 bases, J lost 0 bases, and 6 bases lay in between. There are 15 residues in the CDR3. Germline V gene data show CDR1 as SGHRS and CDR2 as YFSETQ. CDR3 in amino acids: CASSLGTTNTGELFF. CDR3 sequence (DNA): TGCGCCAGCAGCTTGGGGACTACGAACACCGGGGAGCTGTTTTTT.

The sample holds a few counts of this clone. This chain joins TRBV12-5 and TRBJ1-2; TRBD1 matches 7 bases. CDR3 length: 16 residues. The V gene end was trimmed by 0 bases and the J gene end by 4 bases; junction bases not matched to a gene: 8. Germline V gene data show CDR1 as LGHNT and CDR2 as FRNRAP. The CDR3 region is CASGLVAGGLVYGYTF. Here the CDR3 DNA reads TGTGCTAGTGGTTTGGTGGCAGGGGGTTTAGTCTATGGCTACACCTTC.

This sequence joins TRBV12-5 and TRBJ2-5, with TRBD1 matching 7 bases. The CDR3 sequence is 15 residues long. Germline V gives CDR1 LGHNT, CDR2 FRNRAP. With 7 bases clipped from V and 5 bases from J, the junction kept 13 bases outside the gene matches. CDR3 bases: TGTGCTAGTGCCCCCCGGGACAGCTTTTGGGAGACCCAGTACTTC. Translating gives CASAPRDSFWETQYF.

This clone came up a few times. V gene TRBV28 combines with J gene TRBJ1-2; D ambiguous. Germline CDR1 reads MDHEN; CDR2 reads SYDVKM. Trimming pared 9 bases from V and 10 bases from J, leaving 21 bases between. CDR3 size: 13 residues. CDR3 region: CASRSSLTHFYTF. The CDR3, as DNA: TGTGCCAGTAGATCCAGCCTAACCCATTTCTACACCTTC.

V gene TRBV30 combines with J gene TRBJ2-1; possible D gene TRBD1, 6 bases. V lost 3 bases, J lost 8 bases, and 11 bases lay in between. The CDR3 has 12 amino acids. The germline gives CDR1 GTSNPN, CDR2 SVGIG (reference sequence). The CDR3 DNA reads as TGTGCCTGGAGGTTGGGGGCGTATGAGCAGTTCTTC. As protein: CAWRLGAYEQFF.

This chain connects TRBV6-2 or TRBV6-3 to TRBJ2-7, with a tentative D call TRBD1 (8 bases). CDR3 size: 11 residues. Germline-derived CDR1 and CDR2 are MNHEY and SVGEGT. The CDR3 region is CASSNGQGGRV. The CDR3 region has the DNA TGTGCCAGCAGCAACGGACAGGGAGGGCGCGTC.

This clone has more than one count but fewer than ten. This rearrangement joins TRBV9 to TRBJ1-6; D ambiguous. In germline, CDR1 is SGDLS, CDR2 YYNGEE. Trimming shortened V by 0 bases and J by 8 bases, and 12 bases separated the two germline ends. The CDR3 runs 15 residues. CDR3 loop: CASSVELARDSPLHF. In nucleotides, the CDR3 is TGTGCCAGCAGCGTAGAGCTGGCTAGGGATTCACCCCTCCACTTT.

CDR3 sequence reads: CASSRAGAGTGELFF. CDR3 nucleotides: TGTGCCAGTAGTAGAGCGGGAGCGGGCACCGGGGAGCTGTTTTTT. This chain links TRBV19 with TRBJ2-2, with TRBD2 identical over 8 bases. CDR3 length equals 15 residues. Germline CDR1 LNHDA, CDR2 SQIVND (reference sequence). Trimming at V came to 4 bases and at J to 4 bases, leaving 5 bases not matched to a gene.

V gene TRBV7-9 combines with J gene TRBJ2-5, with a tentative D call TRBD2 (5 bases). Between the trimmed V and J ends, which lost 5 bases and 9 bases, there was a span of 16 bases. CDR1 and CDR2 from the germline V gene are SEHNR and FQNEAQ (reference sequence). CDR3 size: 13 residues. CDR3 residues: CASSRTSLVAQYF. CDR3 nucleotide sequence: TGTGCCAGCAGCCGGACTTCCTTGGTGGCCCAGTACTTC.

This clone was counted a single time. The chain employs TRBV28 and TRBJ2-3, with TRBD1 identical over 7 bases. This CDR3 region has 14 residues. Germline V gives CDR1 MDHEN, CDR2 SYDVKM. The ends lost 4 bases at V and 6 bases at J; junction bases unmatched: 7. CDR3 residues: CASSYRQGRDTQYF. The CDR3 nucleotides read TGTGCCAGCAGTTATAGACAGGGCCGCGATACGCAGTATTTT.

V and J are TRBV29-1 and TRBJ2-3, with 10 bases matching TRBD1. The CDR3 spans 14 residues. The J segment lost 4 bases and the V segment lost 7 bases, leaving 8 bases of the junction unmatched. Germline CDR1 and CDR2: SQVTM and ANQGSEA. CDR3 protein: CSASGGQGADTQYF. The CDR3 DNA reads as TGCAGCGCTTCAGGAGGACAGGGGGCAGATACGCAGTATTTT.

The chain employs TRBV11-2 and TRBJ2-3; D not resolved. Trimming left V 0 bases short and J 9 bases short, with 16 bases between. The V gene's germline CDR1 is SGHAT and CDR2 FQNNGV. The CDR3 runs 15 residues. CDR3 region: CASSLDLVAGRTQYF. For the CDR3, the DNA is TGTGCCAGCAGCTTAGATCTGGTGGCCGGGCGAACGCAGTATTTT.